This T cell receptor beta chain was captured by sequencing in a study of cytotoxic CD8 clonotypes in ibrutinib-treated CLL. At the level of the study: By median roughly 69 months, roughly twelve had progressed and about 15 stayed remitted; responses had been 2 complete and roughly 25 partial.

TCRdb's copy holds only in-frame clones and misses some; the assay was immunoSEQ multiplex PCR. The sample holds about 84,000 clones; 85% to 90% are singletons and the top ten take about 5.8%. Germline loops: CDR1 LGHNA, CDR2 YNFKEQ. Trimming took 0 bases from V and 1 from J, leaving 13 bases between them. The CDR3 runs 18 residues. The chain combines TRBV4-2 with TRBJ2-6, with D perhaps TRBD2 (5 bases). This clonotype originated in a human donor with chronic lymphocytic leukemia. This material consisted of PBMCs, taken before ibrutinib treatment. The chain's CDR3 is CASSQDPERGSGANVLTF. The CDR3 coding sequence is TGTGCCAGCAGCCAAGACCCGGAGCGAGGGTCTGGGGCCAACGTCCTGACTTTC.